The 17 T cell receptor beta chains in this list originate from one sample, sequenced in a study of somatic mutations in cytotoxic T cells in rheumatoid arthritis. Sequenced by immunoSEQ multiplex PCR; TCRdb stores in-frame clones only, minus some. The table includes around 11,000 clones, 65% to 80% detected once. Sequencing input: CD8+ T cells sorted from blood. These receptors were collected from an adult with rheumatoid arthritis.

The J gene is TRBJ2-1, the V gene TRBV6-1; D is uncertain. Trimming removed 4 bases at V and 5 bases at J, with 9 bases between. Germline CDR1 reads MNHNS; CDR2 reads SASEGT. The CDR3 contains 13 residues. The CDR3 reads CASSVRANNEQFF. The CDR3 bases are TGTGCCAGCAGTGTCCGGGCTAACAATGAGCAGTTCTTC.

DNA for the CDR3: TGTGCCAGCAGTTCTAGCATCGGCCCCTCCTACGAGCAGTACTTC. This gives the protein CASSSSIGPSYEQYF. This sequence joins TRBV6-5 and TRBJ2-7; a weak D match, TRBD2 (5 bases). The CDR3 totals 15 residues. Trimming cost V 4 bases and J 0 bases, with 13 bases left between them. The V gene's germline CDR1 is MNHEY and CDR2 SVGAGI.

The chain carries TRBV5-8 and TRBJ1-2; D is unresolved. This CDR3 contains 16 residues. V was trimmed by 0 bases and J by 5 bases, leaving 17 bases between them. Germline lookup yields CDR1 SGHTS and CDR2 YDEGEE. CDR3 loop: CASSLGPPGRIYGYTF. DNA of the CDR3: TGTGCCAGCAGCTTGGGTCCCCCCGGACGGATATATGGCTACACCTTC.

This clone ranks as medium-sized (0.01 to 0.1%). The rearrangement uses TRBV4-2 and TRBJ1-2, with a weak D call TRBD1 (5 bases). In germline, CDR1 is LGHNA, CDR2 YNFKEQ. Trimming took off 0 bases at V and 0 bases at J, with 11 bases between the two ends. The CDR3 is made up of 16 amino acids. In nucleotides, the CDR3 is TGTGCCAGCAGCCAAGAGGGGGAAGGGGCTAACTATGGCTACACCTTC. This codes for CASSQEGEGANYGYTF.

The chain has TRBV27 and TRBJ2-1; 7 positions agree with TRBD1. Germline V gives CDR1 MNHEY, CDR2 SMNVEV (reference sequence). The ends lost 5 bases at V and 6 bases at J; junction bases unmatched: 7. The CDR3 sequence is 14 residues long. The CDR3 region is CASSQGTVPNEQFF. DNA of the CDR3: TGTGCCAGCAGTCAGGGGACAGTCCCCAATGAGCAGTTCTTC.

In DNA, the CDR3 is TGTGCCAGCAGCTTAGCGAAGCAGGACACTACAGATACGCAGTATTTT. Amino acid sequence: CASSLAKQDTTDTQYF. V gene TRBV7-8 combines with J gene TRBJ2-3, with a weak D call TRBD1 (5 bases). CDR1 is SGHVS and CDR2 is FQNEAQ in the germline V gene. This CDR3 region has 16 residues. V was clipped by 0 bases and J by 3 bases, with 13 bases between them. Full variable domain (rest looked up from reference TRBV7-8 and TRBJ2-3): GAGVSQSPRYKVAKRGQDVALRCDPISGHVSLFWYQQALGQGPEFLTYFQNEAQLDKSGLPSDRFFAERPEGSVSTLKIQRTQQEDSAVYLCASSLAKQDTTDTQYFGPGTRLTVL.

The chain joins TRBV7-3 to TRBJ2-3; D call uncertain. Germline assignment: CDR1 SGHTA and CDR2 FQGTGA. Trimming shortened V by 4 bases and J by 1 base, and 9 bases separated the two germline ends. The CDR3 consists of 14 residues. CDR3 DNA: TGTGCCAGCAGCTCCTTTCCAGGCACAGATACGCAGTATTTT. As protein: CASSSFPGTDTQYF.

The chain recombines TRBV4-1 with TRBJ1-6; TRBD1 might be the D (5 bases). The CDR3 is made up of 15 amino acids. Per the germline V gene, CDR1 is MGHRA and CDR2 is YSYEKL. Trimming stripped 1 base from V and 8 bases from J, with 12 bases between. DNA for the CDR3: TGCGCCAGCAGCCAAGTGGGCGGGACCCATTCACCCCTCCACTTT. Translating gives CASSQVGGTHSPLHF.

This clone has only a few counts. The chain employs TRBV4-1 and TRBJ1-3; no clear D gene. The CDR3 spans 15 residues. Trimming removed 0 bases at V and 0 bases at J, with 6 bases between. Looked up from germline, CDR1 is MGHRA and CDR2 is YSYEKL. This CDR3 is CASSQDRTSGNTIYF. The CDR3 nucleotides read TGCGCCAGCAGCCAAGACAGAACCTCTGGAAACACCATATATTTT.

The chain carries TRBV4-1 and TRBJ1-5; 7 positions match TRBD1. The germline V gene encodes CDR1 MGHRA and CDR2 YSYEKL. V lost 5 bases, J lost 4 bases, and 2 bases stayed unmatched. CDR3 length equals 13 residues. CDR3 amino acids: CASSWTGNQPQHF. The CDR3 nucleotides are TGCGCCAGCAGCTGGACAGGAAATCAGCCCCAGCATTTT.

This rearrangement joins TRBV19 to TRBJ2-5; 10 bases match TRBD1. Trimming took 3 bases from V and 1 from J; bases not matched to a gene: 17. The CDR3 totals 20 residues. Germline CDR1 reads LNHDA; CDR2 reads SQIVND (reference sequence). This chain's CDR3 is CASSMDSGTGAMGAQETQYF. In DNA form, the CDR3 reads TGTGCCAGTAGTATGGATTCCGGGACAGGGGCCATGGGGGCCCAAGAGACCCAGTACTTC.

V gene TRBV2 combines with J gene TRBJ2-3; the D call may be TRBD1 or TRBD2 (5 bases each). The germline CDR1 and CDR2 sequences are SNHLY and FYNNEI. The V gene lost 10 bases and the J gene lost 2 bases, with 16 bases spanning the gap. The CDR3 consists of 14 residues. The CDR3 nucleotides read TGTGCCACTGGCCGGGACCAAAACACAGATACGCAGTATTTT. It translates to CATGRDQNTDTQYF.

V gene TRBV27 combines with J gene TRBJ2-2; no firm D call. Germline CDR1 MNHEY, CDR2 SMNVEV (reference sequence). The CDR3 is 11 residues long. The germline V and J ends were trimmed by 10 bases and 5 bases, with 8 bases remaining between them. This CDR3 is CAILLTGELFF. The CDR3, as DNA: TGTGCCATCCTATTGACCGGGGAGCTGTTTTTT.

The chain employs TRBV7-8 and TRBJ2-7; no reliable D call. With 6 bases removed from V and 7 bases from J, the gap between germline ends came to 22 bases. This CDR3 has 15 residues. The germline V gene has CDR1 SGHVS and CDR2 FQNEAQ. The CDR3 sequence is CASSPWAGLRYEQYF. For the CDR3, the DNA is TGTGCCAGCAGTCCTTGGGCAGGTTTAAGGTATGAGCAGTACTTC. Full variable domain (rest looked up from reference TRBV7-8 and TRBJ2-7): GAGVSQSPRYKVAKRGQDVALRCDPISGHVSLFWYQQALGQGPEFLTYFQNEAQLDKSGLPSDRFFAERPEGSVSTLKIQRTQQEDSAVYLCASSPWAGLRYEQYFGPGTRLTVT.

The gene calls are TRBV11-3 and TRBJ2-1; D is perhaps TRBD2 (5 bases). The ends were cut back, 1 base at V and 10 bases at J, with 17 bases in the middle. The CDR3 sequence is 15 residues long. The germline CDR1 and CDR2 sequences are SGHNT and YENEEA. The CDR3 sequence is CASSLGRGAVNEQFF. In nucleotides, the CDR3 is TGTGCCAGCAGCTTAGGTCGGGGAGCGGTCAACGAGCAGTTCTTC.

The rearrangement joins TRBV29-1 to TRBJ1-2; weak D call: TRBD1 (5 bases). The V gene lost 3 bases and the J gene lost 14 bases, with 7 bases spanning the gap. The germline gives CDR1 SQVTM, CDR2 ANQGSEA. The CDR3 spans 8 residues. CDR3 in DNA: TGCAGCGTTGATACAGGAACCTTC. This encodes CSVDTGTF.

The CDR3 sequence: CASSLESGQVNEKLFF. CDR3 coding DNA: TGTGCCAGCAGCTTAGAATCGGGACAGGTTAATGAAAAACTGTTTTTT. This chain uses TRBV7-9 with TRBJ1-4, with 8 bases aligning to TRBD1. Germline values: CDR1 SEHNR, CDR2 FQNEAQ (reference sequence). With V trimmed by 1 base and J by 4 bases, 5 bases remained unmatched. CDR3 size: 16 residues.